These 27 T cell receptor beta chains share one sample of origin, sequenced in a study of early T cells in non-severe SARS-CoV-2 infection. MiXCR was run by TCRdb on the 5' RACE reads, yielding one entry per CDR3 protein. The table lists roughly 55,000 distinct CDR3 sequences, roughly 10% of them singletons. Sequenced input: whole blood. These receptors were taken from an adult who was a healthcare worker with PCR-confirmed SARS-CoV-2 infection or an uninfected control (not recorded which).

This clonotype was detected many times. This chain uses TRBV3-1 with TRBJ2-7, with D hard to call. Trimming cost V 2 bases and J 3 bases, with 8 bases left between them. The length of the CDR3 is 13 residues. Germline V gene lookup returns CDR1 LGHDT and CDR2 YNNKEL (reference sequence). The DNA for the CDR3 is TGTGCCAGCAGCCAAAACCTCGTCTACGAGCAGTACTTC. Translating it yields CASSQNLVYEQYF.

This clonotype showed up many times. CDR3 sequence: CARDRLDADTQYF. The CDR3 region has the DNA TGTGCCAGAGACAGGTTGGATGCAGATACGCAGTATTTT. The V call is TRBV2, the J call TRBJ2-3; D possibly corresponds to TRBD1 (6 bases). CDR1 SNHLY and CDR2 FYNNEI come from the germline V gene. V lost 9 bases to trimming and J lost 4 bases, with 14 bases between them. There are 13 residues in the CDR3.

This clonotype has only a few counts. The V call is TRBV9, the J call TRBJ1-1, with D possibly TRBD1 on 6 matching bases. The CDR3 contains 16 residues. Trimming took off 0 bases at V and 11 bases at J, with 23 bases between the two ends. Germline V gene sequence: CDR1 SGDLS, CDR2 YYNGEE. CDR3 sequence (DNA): TGTGCCAGCAGCGTAGGATCCGGACAGACGGGGCTTGGGGCTTTCTTT. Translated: CASSVGSGQTGLGAFF.

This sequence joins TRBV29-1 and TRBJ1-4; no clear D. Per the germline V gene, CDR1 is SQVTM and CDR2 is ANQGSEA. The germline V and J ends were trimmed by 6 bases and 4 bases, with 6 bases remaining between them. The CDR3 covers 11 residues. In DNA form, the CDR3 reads TGCAGCGTGCACGTTAATGAAAAACTGTTTTTT. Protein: CSVHVNEKLFF.

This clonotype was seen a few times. The CDR3 nucleotides are TGCGCCAGCAGCTTAAAAATGGACACTGAAGCTTTCTTT. Encoded protein: CASSLKMDTEAFF. This chain uses TRBV5-1 with TRBJ1-1; D gene unclear. The CDR3 runs to 13 residues. The ends were cut back, 2 bases at V and 3 bases at J, with 8 bases in the middle. Germline V CDR1 and CDR2: SGHRS, YFSETQ.

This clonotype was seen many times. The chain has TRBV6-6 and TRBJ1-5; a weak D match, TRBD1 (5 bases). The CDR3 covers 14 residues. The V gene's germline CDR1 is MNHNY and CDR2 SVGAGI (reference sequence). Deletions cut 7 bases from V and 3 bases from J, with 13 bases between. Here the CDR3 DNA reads TGTGCCAGCATTTTAGACAGCCCCAATCAGCCCCAGCATTTT. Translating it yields CASILDSPNQPQHF.

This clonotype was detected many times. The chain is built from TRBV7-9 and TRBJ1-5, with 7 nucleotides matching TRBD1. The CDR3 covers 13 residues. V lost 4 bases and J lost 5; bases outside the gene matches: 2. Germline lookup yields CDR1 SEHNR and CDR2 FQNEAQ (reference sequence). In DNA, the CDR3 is TGTGCCAGCAGCTCTCAGGGGGATCAGCCCCAGCATTTT. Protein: CASSSQGDQPQHF. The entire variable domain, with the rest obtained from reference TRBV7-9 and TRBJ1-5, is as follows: DTGVSQNPRHKITKRGQNVTFRCDPISEHNRLYWYRQTLGQGPEFLTYFQNEAQLEKSRLLSDRFSAERPKGSFSTLEIQRTEQGDSAMYLCASSSQGDQPQHFGDGTRLSIL.

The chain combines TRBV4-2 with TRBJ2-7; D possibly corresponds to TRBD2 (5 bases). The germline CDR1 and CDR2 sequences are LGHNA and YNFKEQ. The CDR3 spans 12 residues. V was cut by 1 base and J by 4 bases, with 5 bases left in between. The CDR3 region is CASSQGGYEQYF. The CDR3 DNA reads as TGTGCCAGCAGCCAAGGCGGGTACGAGCAGTACTTC.

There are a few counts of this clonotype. CDR3 protein: CASRGRGTQYF. CDR3 bases: TGCGCCAGCAGAGGGCGAGGTACGCAGTATTTT. The chain combines TRBV4-1 with TRBJ2-3, with D unresolved. With 6 bases removed from V and 8 bases from J, the gap between germline ends came to 9 bases. Germline CDR1 reads MGHRA; CDR2 reads YSYEKL. The CDR3 is 11 amino acids.

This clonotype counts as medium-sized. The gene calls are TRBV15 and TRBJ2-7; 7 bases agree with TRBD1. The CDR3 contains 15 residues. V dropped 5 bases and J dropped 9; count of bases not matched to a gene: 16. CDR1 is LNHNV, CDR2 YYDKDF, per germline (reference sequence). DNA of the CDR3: TGTGCCACCAGCGGTGACAGGGATCCCTACGACGGGCAGTACTTC. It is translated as CATSGDRDPYDGQYF.

This CDR3 is CASNRHLTGELFF. The CDR3 bases are TGTGCCAGCAATCGACACCTCACCGGGGAGCTGTTTTTT. The chain joins TRBV28 to TRBJ2-2; D unresolved. The V and J ends lost 7 bases and 4 bases respectively, with 10 bases between them. The CDR3 loop spans 13 amino acids. Looked up from germline, CDR1 is MDHEN and CDR2 is SYDVKM. The variable domain in full, with the rest retrieved from reference TRBV28 and TRBJ2-2, is DVKVTQSSRYLVKRTGEKVFLECVQDMDHENMFWYRQDPGLGLRLIYFSYDVKMKEKGDIPEGYSVSREKKERFSLILESASTNQTSMYLCASNRHLTGELFFGEGSRLTVL.

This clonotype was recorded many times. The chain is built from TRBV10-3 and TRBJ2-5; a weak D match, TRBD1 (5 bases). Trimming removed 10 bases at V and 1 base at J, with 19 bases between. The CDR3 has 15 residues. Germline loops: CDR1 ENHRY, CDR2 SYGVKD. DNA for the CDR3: TGTGCCACCGTAAGGGGCGCGACTCCCCAAGAGACCCAGTACTTC. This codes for CATVRGATPQETQYF.

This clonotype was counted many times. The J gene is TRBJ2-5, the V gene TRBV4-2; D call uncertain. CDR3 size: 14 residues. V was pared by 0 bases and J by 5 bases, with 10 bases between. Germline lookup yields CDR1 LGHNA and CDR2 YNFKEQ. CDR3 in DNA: TGTGCCAGCAGCCAAGATCTTAATAGGGAGACCCAGTACTTC. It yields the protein CASSQDLNRETQYF.

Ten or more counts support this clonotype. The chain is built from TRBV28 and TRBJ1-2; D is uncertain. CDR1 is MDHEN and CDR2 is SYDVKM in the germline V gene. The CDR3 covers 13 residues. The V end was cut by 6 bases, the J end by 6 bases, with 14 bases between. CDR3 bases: TGTGCCAGCAGGATGGCCGACATGAATGGCTACACCTTC. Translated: CASRMADMNGYTF.

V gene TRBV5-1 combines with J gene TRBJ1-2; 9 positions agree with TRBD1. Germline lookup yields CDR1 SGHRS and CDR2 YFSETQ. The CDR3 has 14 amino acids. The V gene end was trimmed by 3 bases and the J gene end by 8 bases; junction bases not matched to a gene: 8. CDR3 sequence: CASSWGQGGEGYTF. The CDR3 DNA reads TGCGCCAGCAGCTGGGGACAGGGCGGGGAAGGCTACACCTTC.

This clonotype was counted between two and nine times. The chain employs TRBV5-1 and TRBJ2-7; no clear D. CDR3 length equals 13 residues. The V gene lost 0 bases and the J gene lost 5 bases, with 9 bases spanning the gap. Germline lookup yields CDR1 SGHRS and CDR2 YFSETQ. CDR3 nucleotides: TGCGCCAGCAGCTTGGCTCCCAGTGACGAGCAGTACTTC. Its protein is CASSLAPSDEQYF.

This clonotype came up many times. In DNA form, the CDR3 reads TGTGCCACCAGTGACCGCCAGAGAATCGGGGAGCTGTTTTTT. Its protein product is CATSDRQRIGELFF. The chain employs TRBV24-1 and TRBJ2-2, with unresolved D. V lost 4 bases, J lost 7 bases, and 12 bases lay in between. The CDR3 has 14 residues. In germline, CDR1 is KGHDR, CDR2 SFDVKD.

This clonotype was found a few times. The chain's CDR3 is CASRPPGQGLSGPLHF. CDR3 coding DNA: TGTGCCAGCAGACCCCCGGGACAGGGGCTATCGGGACCCCTCCACTTT. This chain joins TRBV6-2 or TRBV6-3 and TRBJ1-6; 10 bases align to TRBD1. Germline V gene sequence: CDR1 MNHEY, CDR2 SVGEGT. The V segment lost 6 bases and the J segment 12 bases; nucleotides outside the gene matches: 14. The CDR3 totals 16 residues.

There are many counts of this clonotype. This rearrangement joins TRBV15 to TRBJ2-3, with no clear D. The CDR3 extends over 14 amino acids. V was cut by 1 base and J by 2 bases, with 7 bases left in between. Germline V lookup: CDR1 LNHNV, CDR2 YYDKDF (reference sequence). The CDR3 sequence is CATSRGGDTDTQYF. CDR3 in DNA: TGTGCCACCAGCAGAGGTGGAGACACAGATACGCAGTATTTT.

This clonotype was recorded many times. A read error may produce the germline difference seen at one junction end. The CDR3 DNA reads TGTGCTAGCAGCTTAGTTCAGGGGGCCGACTCTGGGGCCAACGTCCTGACTTTC. It codes for CASSLVQGADSGANVLTF. J is TRBJ2-6 and V is TRBV7-7, with 8 positions matching TRBD1. Germline loops: CDR1 SSHAT, CDR2 FNYEAQ (reference sequence). The CDR3 runs to 18 residues.

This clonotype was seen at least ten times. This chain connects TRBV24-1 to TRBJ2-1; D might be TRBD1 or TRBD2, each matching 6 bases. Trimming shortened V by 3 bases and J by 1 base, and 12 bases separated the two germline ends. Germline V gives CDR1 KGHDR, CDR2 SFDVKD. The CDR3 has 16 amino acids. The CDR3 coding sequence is TGTGCCACCAGTGATCTGGAGGGGGTATCCTACAATGAGCAGTTCTTC. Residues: CATSDLEGVSYNEQFF.

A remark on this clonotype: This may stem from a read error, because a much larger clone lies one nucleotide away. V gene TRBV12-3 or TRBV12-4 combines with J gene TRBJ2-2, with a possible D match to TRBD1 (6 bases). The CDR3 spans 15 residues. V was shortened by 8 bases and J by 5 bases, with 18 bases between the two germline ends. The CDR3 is CASCYRDGTTGELFF. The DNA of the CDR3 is TGTGCCAGCTGTTACAGGGACGGGACGACCGGGGAGCTGTTTTTT.

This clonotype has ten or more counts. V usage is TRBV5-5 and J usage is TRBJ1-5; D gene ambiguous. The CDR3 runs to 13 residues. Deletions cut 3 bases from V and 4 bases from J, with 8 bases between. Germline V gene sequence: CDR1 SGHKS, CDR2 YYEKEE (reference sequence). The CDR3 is CASSSTSNQPQHF. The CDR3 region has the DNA TGTGCCAGCAGCTCCACCTCAAATCAGCCCCAGCATTTT.

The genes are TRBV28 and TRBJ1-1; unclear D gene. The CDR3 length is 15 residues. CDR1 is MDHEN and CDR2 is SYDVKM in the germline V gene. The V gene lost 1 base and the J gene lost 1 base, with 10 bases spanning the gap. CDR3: CASSLSLSRNTEAFF. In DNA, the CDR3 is TGTGCCAGCAGTTTATCCCTTTCCCGGAACACTGAAGCTTTCTTT.

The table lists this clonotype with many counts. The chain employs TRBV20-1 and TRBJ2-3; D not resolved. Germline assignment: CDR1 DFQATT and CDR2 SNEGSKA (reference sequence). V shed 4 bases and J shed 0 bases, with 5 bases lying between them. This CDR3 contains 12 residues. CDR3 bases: TGCAGTGCTACAAAGAGCACAGATACGCAGTATTTT. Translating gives CSATKSTDTQYF.

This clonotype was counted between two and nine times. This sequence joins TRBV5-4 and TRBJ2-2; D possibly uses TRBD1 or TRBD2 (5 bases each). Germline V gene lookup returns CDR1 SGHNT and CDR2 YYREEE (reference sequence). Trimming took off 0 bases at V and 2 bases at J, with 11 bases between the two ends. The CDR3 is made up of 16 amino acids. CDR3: CASSLAGAGNTGELFF. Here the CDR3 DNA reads TGTGCCAGCAGCTTGGCCGGGGCAGGCAACACCGGGGAGCTGTTTTTT.

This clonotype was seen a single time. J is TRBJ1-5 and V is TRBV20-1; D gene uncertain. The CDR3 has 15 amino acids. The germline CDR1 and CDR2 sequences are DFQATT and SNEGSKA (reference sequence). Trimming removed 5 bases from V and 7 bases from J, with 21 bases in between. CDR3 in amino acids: CSALPTGSWRQPQHF. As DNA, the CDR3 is TGCAGTGCTCTACCGACCGGGAGTTGGCGACAGCCCCAGCATTTT.